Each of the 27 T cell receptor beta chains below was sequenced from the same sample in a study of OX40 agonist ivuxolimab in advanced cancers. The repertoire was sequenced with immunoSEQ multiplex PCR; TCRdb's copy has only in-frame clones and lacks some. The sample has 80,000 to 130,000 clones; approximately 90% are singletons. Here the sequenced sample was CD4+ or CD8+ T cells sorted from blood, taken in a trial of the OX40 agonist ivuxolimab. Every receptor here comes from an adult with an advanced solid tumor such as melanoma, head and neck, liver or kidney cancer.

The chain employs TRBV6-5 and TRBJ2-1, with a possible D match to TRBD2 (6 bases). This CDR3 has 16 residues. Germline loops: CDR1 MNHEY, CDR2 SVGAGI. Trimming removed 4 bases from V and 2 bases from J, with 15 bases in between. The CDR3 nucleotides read TGTGCCAGCAGTTCGACTTCCGCGGGAACCTACAATGAGCAGTTCTTC. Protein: CASSSTSAGTYNEQFF.

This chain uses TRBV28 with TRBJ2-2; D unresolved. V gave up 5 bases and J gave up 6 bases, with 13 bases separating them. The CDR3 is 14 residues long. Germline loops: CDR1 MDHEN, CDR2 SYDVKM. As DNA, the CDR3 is TGTGCCAGCAGTGGCTTGACACCCCCCGGGGAGCTGTTTTTT. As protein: CASSGLTPPGELFF. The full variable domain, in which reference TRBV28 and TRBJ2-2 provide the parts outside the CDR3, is DVKVTQSSRYLVKRTGEKVFLECVQDMDHENMFWYRQDPGLGLRLIYFSYDVKMKEKGDIPEGYSVSREKKERFSLILESASTNQTSMYLCASSGLTPPGELFFGEGSRLTVL.

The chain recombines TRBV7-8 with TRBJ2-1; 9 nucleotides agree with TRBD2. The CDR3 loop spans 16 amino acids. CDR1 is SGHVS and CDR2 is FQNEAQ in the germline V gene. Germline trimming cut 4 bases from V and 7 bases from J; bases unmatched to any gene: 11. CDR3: CASSSAGTSKGNEQFF. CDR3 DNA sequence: TGTGCCAGCAGCTCGGCCGGGACTAGCAAGGGGAATGAGCAGTTCTTC.

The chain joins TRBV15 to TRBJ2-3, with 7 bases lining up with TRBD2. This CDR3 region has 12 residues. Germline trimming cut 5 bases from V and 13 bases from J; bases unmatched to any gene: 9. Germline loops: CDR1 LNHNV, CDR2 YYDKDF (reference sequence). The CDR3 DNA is TGTGCCACCAGCGGTACCGGGAGGTTGAAGTATTTT. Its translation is CATSGTGRLKYF.

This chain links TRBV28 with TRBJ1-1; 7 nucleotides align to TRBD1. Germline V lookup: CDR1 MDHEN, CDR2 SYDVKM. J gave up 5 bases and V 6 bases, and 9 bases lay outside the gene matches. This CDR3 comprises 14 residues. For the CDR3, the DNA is TGTGCCAGCAGGACAGGGCAAATTCGTACTGAAGCTTTCTTT. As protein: CASRTGQIRTEAFF.

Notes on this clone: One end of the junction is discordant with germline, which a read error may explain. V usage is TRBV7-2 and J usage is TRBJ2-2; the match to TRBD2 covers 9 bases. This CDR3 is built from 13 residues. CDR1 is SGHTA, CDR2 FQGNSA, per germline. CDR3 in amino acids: CASSLAGTGELFF. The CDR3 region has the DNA TGTGCCAGCAGCCTAGCGGGGACTGGGGAGCTGTTTTTT. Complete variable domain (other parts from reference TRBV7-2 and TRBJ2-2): GAGVSQSPSNKVTEKGKDVELRCDPISGHTALYWYRQSLGQGLEFLIYFQGNSAPDKSGLPSDRFSAERTGGSVSTLTIQRTQQEDSAVYLCASSLAGTGELFFGEGSRLTVL.

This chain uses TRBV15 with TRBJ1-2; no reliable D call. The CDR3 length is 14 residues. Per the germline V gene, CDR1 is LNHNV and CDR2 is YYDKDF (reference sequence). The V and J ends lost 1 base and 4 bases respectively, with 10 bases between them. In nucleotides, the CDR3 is TGTGCCACCAGCAGAGTATTGGACCTCTATGGCTACACCTTC. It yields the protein CATSRVLDLYGYTF.

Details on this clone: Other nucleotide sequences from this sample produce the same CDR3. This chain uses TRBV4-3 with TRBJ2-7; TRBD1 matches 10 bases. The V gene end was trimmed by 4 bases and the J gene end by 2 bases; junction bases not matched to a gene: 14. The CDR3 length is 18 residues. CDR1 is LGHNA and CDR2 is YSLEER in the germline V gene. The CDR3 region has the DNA TGCGCCAGCAGCCCCCAGGACGGGACAGGGGCCAGGCCCTACGAGCAGTACTTC. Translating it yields CASSPQDGTGARPYEQYF.

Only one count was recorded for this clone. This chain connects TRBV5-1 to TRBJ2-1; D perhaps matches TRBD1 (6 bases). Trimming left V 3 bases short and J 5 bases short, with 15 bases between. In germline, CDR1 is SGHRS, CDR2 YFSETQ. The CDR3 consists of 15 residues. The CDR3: CASSSMYRADNEQFF. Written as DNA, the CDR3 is TGCGCCAGCAGCTCCATGTACAGGGCAGACAATGAGCAGTTCTTC.

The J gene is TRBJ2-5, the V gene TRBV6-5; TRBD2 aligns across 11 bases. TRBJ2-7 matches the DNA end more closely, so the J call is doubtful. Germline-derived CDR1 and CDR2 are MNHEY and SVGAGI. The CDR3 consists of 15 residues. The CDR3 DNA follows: TGTGCCAGCAGAAGAACTAGCGGGGGAGCCTACGAGCAGTACTTC. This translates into CASRRTSGGAYEQYF.

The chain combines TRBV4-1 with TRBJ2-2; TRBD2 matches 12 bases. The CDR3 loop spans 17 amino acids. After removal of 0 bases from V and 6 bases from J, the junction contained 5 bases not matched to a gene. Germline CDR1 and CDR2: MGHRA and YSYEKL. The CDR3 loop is CASSQDPTSGRSGELFF. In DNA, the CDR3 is TGCGCCAGCAGCCAAGATCCCACTAGCGGGAGGTCCGGGGAGCTGTTTTTT.

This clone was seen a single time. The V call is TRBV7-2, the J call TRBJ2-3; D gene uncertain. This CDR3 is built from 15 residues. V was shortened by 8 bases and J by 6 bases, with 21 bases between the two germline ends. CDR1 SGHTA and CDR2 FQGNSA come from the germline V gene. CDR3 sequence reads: CASGLGFSARDTQYF. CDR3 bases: TGTGCCAGCGGTCTGGGGTTCAGTGCCAGGGATACGCAGTATTTT.

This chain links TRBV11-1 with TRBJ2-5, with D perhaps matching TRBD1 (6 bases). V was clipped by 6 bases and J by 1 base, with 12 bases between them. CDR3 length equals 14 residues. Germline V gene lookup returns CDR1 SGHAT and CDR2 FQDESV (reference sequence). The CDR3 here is CASSTTGPQETQYF. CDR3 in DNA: TGTGCCAGCAGTACCACAGGGCCCCAAGAGACCCAGTACTTC.

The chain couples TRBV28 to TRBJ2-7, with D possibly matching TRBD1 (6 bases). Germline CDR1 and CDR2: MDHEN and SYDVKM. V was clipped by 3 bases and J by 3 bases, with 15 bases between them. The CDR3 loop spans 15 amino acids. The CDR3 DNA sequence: TGTGCCAGCAGTTTTGGGGGCGCAGGGAACTACGAGCAGTACTTC. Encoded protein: CASSFGGAGNYEQYF. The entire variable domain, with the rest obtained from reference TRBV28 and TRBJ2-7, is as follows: DVKVTQSSRYLVKRTGEKVFLECVQDMDHENMFWYRQDPGLGLRLIYFSYDVKMKEKGDIPEGYSVSREKKERFSLILESASTNQTSMYLCASSFGGAGNYEQYFGPGTRLTVT.

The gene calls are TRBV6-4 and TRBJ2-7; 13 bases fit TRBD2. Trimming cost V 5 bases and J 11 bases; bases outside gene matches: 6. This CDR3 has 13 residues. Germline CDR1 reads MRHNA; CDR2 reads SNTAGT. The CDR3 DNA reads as TGTGCCAGCAGTCCCGGGACTAGCGGGATAAAGTACTTC. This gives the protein CASSPGTSGIKYF.

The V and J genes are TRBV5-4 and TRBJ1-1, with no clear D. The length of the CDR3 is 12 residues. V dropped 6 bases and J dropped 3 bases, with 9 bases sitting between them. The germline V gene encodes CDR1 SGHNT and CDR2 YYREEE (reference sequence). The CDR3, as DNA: TGTGCCAGCAACCTGCCCGACACTGAAGCTTTCTTT. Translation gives CASNLPDTEAFF.

CDR3 sequence reads: CASSVSSGRAQIETQYF. DNA of the CDR3: TGTGCCAGCAGCGTCTCTAGCGGGAGGGCCCAAATAGAGACCCAGTACTTC. This chain connects TRBV9 to TRBJ2-5; 12 nucleotides agree with TRBD2. V was pared by 2 bases and J by 4 bases, with 9 bases of the junction left unmatched. Germline V gene lookup returns CDR1 SGDLS and CDR2 YYNGEE. The CDR3 is made up of 17 amino acids.

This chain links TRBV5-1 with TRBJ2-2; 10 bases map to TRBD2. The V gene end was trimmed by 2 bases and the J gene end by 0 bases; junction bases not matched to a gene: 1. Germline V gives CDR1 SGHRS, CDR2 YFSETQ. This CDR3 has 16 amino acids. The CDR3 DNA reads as TGCGCCAGCAGCTTCGGACTAGCGGCGAACACCGGGGAGCTGTTTTTT. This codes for CASSFGLAANTGELFF.

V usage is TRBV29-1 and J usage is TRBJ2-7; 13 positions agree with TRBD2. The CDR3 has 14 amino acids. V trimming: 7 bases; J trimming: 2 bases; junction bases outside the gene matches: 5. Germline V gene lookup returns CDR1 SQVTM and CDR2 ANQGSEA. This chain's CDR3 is CSAAGTSGTYEQYF. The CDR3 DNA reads TGCAGCGCTGCCGGGACTAGCGGGACCTACGAGCAGTACTTC.

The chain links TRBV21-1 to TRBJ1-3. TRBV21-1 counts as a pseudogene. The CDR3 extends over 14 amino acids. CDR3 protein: CASRPRVYGNTIYF. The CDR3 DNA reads TGTGCCAGCAGGCCCCGGGTTTACGGAAACACCATATATTTT.

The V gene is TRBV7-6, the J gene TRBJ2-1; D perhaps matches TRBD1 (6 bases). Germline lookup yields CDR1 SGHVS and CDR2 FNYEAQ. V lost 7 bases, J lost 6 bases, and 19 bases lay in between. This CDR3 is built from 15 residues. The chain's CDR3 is CASTSREGGVNEQFF. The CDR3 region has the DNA TGTGCCAGCACCTCCCGCGAAGGGGGAGTCAATGAGCAGTTCTTC.

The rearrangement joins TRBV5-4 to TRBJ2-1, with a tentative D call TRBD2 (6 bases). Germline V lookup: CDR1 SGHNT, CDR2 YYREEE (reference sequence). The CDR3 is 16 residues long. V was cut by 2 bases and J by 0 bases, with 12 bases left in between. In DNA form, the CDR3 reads TGTGCCAGCAGCTTCCTGGGACTGAGCTCCTACAATGAGCAGTTCTTC. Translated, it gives CASSFLGLSSYNEQFF.

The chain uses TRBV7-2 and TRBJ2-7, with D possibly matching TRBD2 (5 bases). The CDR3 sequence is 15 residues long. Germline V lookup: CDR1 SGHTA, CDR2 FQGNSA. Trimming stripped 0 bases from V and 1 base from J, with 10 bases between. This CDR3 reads CASSLAGSNSYEQYF. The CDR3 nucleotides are TGTGCCAGCAGCTTAGCGGGGAGTAATTCCTACGAGCAGTACTTC.

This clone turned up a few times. The CDR3 DNA reads TGCGCCAGCAGCTGGGACACAGCGGGGGAGCAGTACTTC. Residues: CASSWDTAGEQYF. The chain recombines TRBV5-1 with TRBJ2-7, with a tentative D call TRBD2 (7 bases). The CDR3 is 13 residues long. Trimming left V 3 bases short and J 7 bases short, with 14 bases between. CDR1 is SGHRS and CDR2 is YFSETQ in the germline V gene.

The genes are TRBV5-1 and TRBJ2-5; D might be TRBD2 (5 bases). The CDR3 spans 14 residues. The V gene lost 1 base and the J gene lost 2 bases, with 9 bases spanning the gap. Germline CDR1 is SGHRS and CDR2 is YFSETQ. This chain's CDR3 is CASSLIGVQETQYF. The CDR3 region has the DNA TGCGCCAGCAGCTTGATCGGGGTTCAAGAGACCCAGTACTTC.

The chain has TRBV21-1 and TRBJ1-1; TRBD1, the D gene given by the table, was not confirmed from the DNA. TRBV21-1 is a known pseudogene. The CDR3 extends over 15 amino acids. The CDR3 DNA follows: TGTGCCAGCAGCCACAGGGGGCGGCGGGACACTGAAGCTTTCTTT. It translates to CASSHRGRRDTEAFF.

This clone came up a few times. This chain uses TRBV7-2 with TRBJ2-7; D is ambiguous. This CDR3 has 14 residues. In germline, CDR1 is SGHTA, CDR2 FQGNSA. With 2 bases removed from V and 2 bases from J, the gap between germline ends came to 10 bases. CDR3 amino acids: CASSLMSGPYEQYF. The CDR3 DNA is TGTGCCAGCAGCTTAATGTCAGGCCCCTACGAGCAGTACTTC.